This TCR beta chain was obtained from a study of naive and memory T cell subsets. V was shortened by 0 bases and J by 4 bases, with 5 bases between the two germline ends. CDR3 length: 13 amino acids. Germline CDR1 reads LGHNA; CDR2 reads YNFKEQ. The beta constant-region primer was an equimolar mix of two oligonucleotides covering TRBC1 and TRBC2. Four rounds of PCR amplified the ligated cDNA using nested alpha and beta constant-region primers plus SP2. Using its own MiXCR run on the UMI-ligation and nested PCR reads, TCRdb lists one record per CDR3 protein. This table has some 28,000 distinct CDR3 sequences, about 10% appearing once. CMV status came from CD4+ IFNgamma after overnight CMV lysate stimulation. Four subsets defined by CD45RA and CD27 were sorted after CD3, CD4, CD8 and live/dead staining. Effector memory cells were sorted as CD45RA-CD27-, EMRA cells as CD45RA+CD27-. This clonotype was counted at least ten times.

The source material was effector memory CD4+ T cells from blood. Subset noted: effector memory, CD45RA- CD27-. V and J are TRBV4-2 and TRBJ2-3; D is undetermined. The sequence derives from a human donor in good health. CDR3 in amino acids: CASSQDQPDTQYF. The CDR3 nucleotides are TGTGCCAGCAGCCAAGATCAACCAGATACGCAGTATTTT.